The source of this T cell receptor beta chain is a study of glioma-infiltrating T cells. Using RNA template, CDR3s of TCR alpha and beta were amplified with iRepertoire arm-PCR. One-step reverse transcription and amplification started from about 100-400 ng of tissue mRNA or PBMC total RNA. TCRdb re-called the multiplex PCR reads with MiXCR, one entry per CDR3 protein. This table has fewer than 250,000 distinct CDR3 sequences, approximately 30% appearing once. General study findings and limits: Non-neoplastic patients had below-expected tissue-blood divergence, while all gliomas exceeded expectation. Only very few CDR3 sequences appeared in both tissue and blood.

Ten or more counts support this clonotype. Its specificity is not known. The sequence was obtained from a human donor with low-grade glioma or glioblastoma, undergoing nonglioma brain surgery, or in good health (not recorded which). Source material: glioma tissue, nonneoplastic brain tissue, or PBMCs (not recorded which).

The DNA of the CDR3 is TGCGCCAGCAGCCAAGAGAGGGGCACAGATACGCAGTATTTT. Residues: CASSQERGTDTQYF. This sequence joins TRBV4-3 and TRBJ2-3; D might be TRBD2 (5 bases). Deletions cut 0 bases from V and 1 base from J, with 5 bases between. Germline V gene sequence: CDR1 LGHNA, CDR2 YSLEER. This CDR3 has 14 amino acids.